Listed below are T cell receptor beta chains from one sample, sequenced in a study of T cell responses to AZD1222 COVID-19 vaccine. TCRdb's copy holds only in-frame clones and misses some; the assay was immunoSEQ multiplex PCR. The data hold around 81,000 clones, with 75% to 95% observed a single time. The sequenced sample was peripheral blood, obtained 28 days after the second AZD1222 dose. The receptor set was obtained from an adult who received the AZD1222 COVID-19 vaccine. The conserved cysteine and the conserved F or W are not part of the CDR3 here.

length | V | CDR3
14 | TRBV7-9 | ASSPRWDRVTYEQY
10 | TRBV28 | ATVDVATEAF
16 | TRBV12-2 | ASRFIVDSGRTTDTQY
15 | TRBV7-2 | ASSLPPGQADYYGYT
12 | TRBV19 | ASSMGGRYDTQY
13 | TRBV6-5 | ASSYSTGRHNEQF
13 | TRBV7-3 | ASSPTSGSDNEQF
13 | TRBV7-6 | ASSLDYRVAYEQY
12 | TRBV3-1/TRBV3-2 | ASSQGGLSNEQF
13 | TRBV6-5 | ARFQRGHSNEKLF
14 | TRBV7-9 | ASSLVRDTSTDTQY
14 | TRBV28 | ASSGDFGGASTEAF
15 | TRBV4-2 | ASSQAGGQGPEETQY
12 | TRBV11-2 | ASSFSEGQDTQY
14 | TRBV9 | ASSFQTGDPGNTIY
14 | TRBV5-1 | ASSSPRFSNTGELF
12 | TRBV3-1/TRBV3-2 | ASSPTTSANEQF
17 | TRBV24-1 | ATSDSVNLGQASYNEQF
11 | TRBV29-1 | SVVRQGLDIQY
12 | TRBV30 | AWSHRTTNYGYT
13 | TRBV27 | ASSSRDRGQGTIY
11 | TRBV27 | ASSLLGTYEQY
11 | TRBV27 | ASRGQGDYEQY
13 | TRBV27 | ASSPRGSGNEKLF
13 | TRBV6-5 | ASLKGGHIPPEAF
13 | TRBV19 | ASGARSRDTGELF
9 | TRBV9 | ASSVGWDHT
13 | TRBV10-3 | AITEDGTRNTEAF
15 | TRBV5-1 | ASSLGQFIYGREKLF
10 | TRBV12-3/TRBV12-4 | ASSRTSYEQY
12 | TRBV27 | ASSLGGSYNEQF
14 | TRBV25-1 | ASSARLAGGPDTQY
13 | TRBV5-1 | ASSLTGMRADTQY
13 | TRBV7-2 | ASRPVHATNEKLF
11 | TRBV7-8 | ASSLGDPRGIY
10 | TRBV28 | ASSLSSYEQY
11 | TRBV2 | ASRVSGPETQY
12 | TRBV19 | ASSRVGRRDEQY
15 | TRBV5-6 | ASSWGRGELSGNTIY
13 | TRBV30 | AGGDAPVRTGELF
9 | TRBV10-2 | ASSGSDEQY
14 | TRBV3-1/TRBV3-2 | ASSQDLGGRTHEQY
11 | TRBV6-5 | ASRISGSYEQY